The entry below describes one T cell receptor beta chain. Germline V gene data show CDR1 as ENHRY and CDR2 as SYGVKD. The CDR3 has 14 residues. V shed 5 bases, J shed 7 bases, and the junction held 3 bases outside the gene matches. These data come from a study of blood T cell repertoires in COVID-19. Only in-frame clones appear in the TCRdb table, and some are missing; sequencing was by immunoSEQ multiplex PCR. The sample lists 30,000 or so clones, roughly 88% occurring once. The material sequenced was peripheral blood. This clonotype was obtained from a man between 60 and 70 years old with COVID-19, enrolled during active disease. The chain carries TRBV10-3 and TRBJ1-6, with TRBD1 matching 9 bases. As DNA, the CDR3 is TGTGCCATCAGTTCCGGGACAGGGAATTCACCCCTCCACTTT. The encoded protein is CAISSGTGNSPLHF.